This TCR beta chain derives from a study of OX40 agonist ivuxolimab in advanced cancers. The CDR3 spans 15 residues. CDR1 is MGHRA, CDR2 YSYEKL, per germline. The V gene lost 0 bases and the J gene lost 4 bases, with 11 bases spanning the gap. Method: immunoSEQ multiplex PCR; TCRdb's copy keeps in-frame clones and lacks some. The sample shows tens of thousands of clones, around 94% of them seen only once. The source material was CD4+ or CD8+ T cells sorted from blood, sampled in a trial of the OX40 agonist ivuxolimab. V is TRBV4-1 and J is TRBJ2-3; tentatively, D is TRBD1 or TRBD2 (5 bases each). The sequence derives from an adult with an advanced solid tumor such as melanoma, head and neck, liver or kidney cancer. Here the CDR3 DNA reads TGCGCCAGCAGCCAAGAATTACTAGGGGCAGATACGCAGTATTTT. This sequence encodes CASSQELLGADTQYF.